The sequence of this T cell receptor (beta chain) was determined in a study of T cell changes during pregnancy in multiple sclerosis (dated by TCRdb to the late 2010s). The study in broad terms: The study looked at changes in the T cell repertoire across pregnancy in women with multiple sclerosis.

In the case of this clone: Its antigen remains undetermined. One base away there is no much larger clone; base qualities are not given.

Preparation of the library involved the immunoSEQ multiplex PCR assay. TCRdb carries this immuneACCESS record with in-frame sequences only. Its versions omit some clonotypes, under half of them owing to an unresolved V gene in the studies checked, with the rest unexplained. The sample yields around 110,000 clones; about 93% were counted once. The ten largest clones capture approximately 1.5% of the sample. Including cysteine and phenylalanine, the CDR3 has 13 amino acids. Only the CDR3 DNA stays, 39 bases, in frame from base 1. The germline V gene (reference sequence) specifies LNHDA as CDR1 and SQIVND as CDR2. V is cut back by 8 bases and J by 5 bases, with 5 bases in the junction unmatched.

This receptor was obtained from a female donor with multiple sclerosis, enrolled in a pregnancy study. Source: peripheral blood, taken in the third trimester of pregnancy. This sequence uses TRBV19 and TRBJ1-5, and 8 junction bases match TRBD1. At the DNA level, the sequence is TGTGCCAGTCACGACAGGGGCCATCAGCCCCAGCATTTT. The encoded protein is CASHDRGHQPQHF.